This TCR beta chain was captured in a study of cytomegalovirus exposure and HLA in healthy donors. Overall study: The same platform was used for the roughly 130 validation repertoires and the 600 to 850 first-cohort repertoires, a later analysis reported.

Overall study findings and caveats: In the 130 or so validation repertoires, a later analysis found that first-cohort TCR clusters tended to co-occur. Overall, approximately 180 TCR beta chains were annotated as cytomegalovirus-associated.

Assay: immunoSEQ multiplex PCR; the TCRdb copy retains only in-frame clones and omits some. This repertoire shows fewer than 90,000 clones, approximately 95% found once; its top ten account for over 2%. Concerning this clone itself: Its antigen remains unknown.

J lost 5 bases, V lost 4 bases, and 7 bases had no gene match. Germline V gene sequence: CDR1 GTSNPN, CDR2 SVGIG (reference sequence). The CDR3 runs 13 residues. The chain recombines TRBV30 with TRBJ2-5, with 7 bases lining up with TRBD1. The TCR was taken from a woman aged 18-30 years in good health and CMV-seronegative. Sample: PBMCs. The CDR3, as DNA: TGTGCCTGGAAAGGGGGCGCAGGGGAGACCCAGTACTTC. It translates to CAWKGGAGETQYF.